Listed below are T cell receptor beta chains from one sample, sequenced in a study of blood T cell repertoires in COVID-19. Method: immunoSEQ multiplex PCR; TCRdb's copy keeps in-frame clones and lacks some. Of about 280,000 clones detected, about 90% appear once; the ten largest clones hold 4.1%. Sequencing was performed on PBMCs or T cells enriched from blood (not recorded which). The source is a woman in her 30s with acute COVID-19. The CDR3 runs from the conserved cysteine through the conserved F or W. A D gene is named only where the DNA matches it firmly. The listing skips clone size in some rows; elsewhere it reads once, few, many or a size class.

J gene: TRBJ2-7; clone size: -; V gene: TRBV11-2; D gene: -; CDR3 protein: CASSLGSGPGSNEQYF; CDR3 DNA: TGTGCCAGCAGCTTAGGATCCGGGCCGGGGTCAAACGAGCAGTACTTC
J gene: TRBJ2-7; clone size: once; V gene: TRBV24-1; D gene: -; CDR3 protein: CATSDSDSSYEQYF; CDR3 DNA: TGTGCCACCAGTGATTCTGACAGCTCCTACGAGCAGTACTTC
J gene: TRBJ1-1; clone size: -; V gene: TRBV10-3; D gene: -; CDR3 protein: CAISEPNRRGNTEAFF; CDR3 DNA: TGTGCCATCAGTGAACCTAATAGAAGGGGGAACACTGAAGCTTTCTTT
J gene: TRBJ2-7; clone size: once; V gene: TRBV27; D gene: TRBD2; CDR3 protein: CASSLTGLAYEQYF; CDR3 DNA: TGTGCCAGCAGTCTGACGGGACTAGCCTACGAGCAGTACTTC
J gene: TRBJ2-7; clone size: -; V gene: TRBV7-9; D gene: TRBD2; CDR3 protein: CASSRGTSGSYEQYF; CDR3 DNA: TGTGCCAGCAGCAGGGGGACTAGCGGGAGCTACGAGCAGTACTTC
J gene: TRBJ2-5; clone size: -; V gene: TRBV5-1; D gene: TRBD2; CDR3 protein: CASSGSSGSWGETQYF; CDR3 DNA: TGCGCCAGCAGCGGTAGTAGCGGGAGCTGGGGGGAGACCCAGTACTTC
J gene: TRBJ2-3; clone size: -; V gene: TRBV7-2; D gene: TRBD2; CDR3 protein: CASSLAASGRADTDTQYF; CDR3 DNA: TGTGCCAGCAGCTTAGCGGCTAGCGGGAGGGCTGACACAGATACGCAGTATTTT
J gene: TRBJ2-1; clone size: -; V gene: TRBV4-1; D gene: -; CDR3 protein: CASSQVVGGGGNEQFF; CDR3 DNA: TGCGCCAGCAGCCAAGTCGTAGGGGGTGGAGGAAATGAGCAGTTCTTC
J gene: TRBJ2-7; clone size: -; V gene: TRBV5-6; D gene: TRBD2; CDR3 protein: CASSLGGRNGYEQYF; CDR3 DNA: TGTGCCAGCAGCTTGGGCGGGAGGAATGGTTACGAGCAGTACTTC
J gene: TRBJ1-3; clone size: -; V gene: TRBV7-3; D gene: -; CDR3 protein: CASSPDPGSGNTIYF; CDR3 DNA: TGTGCCAGCAGCCCCGATCCAGGCTCTGGAAACACCATATATTTT
J gene: TRBJ2-7; clone size: -; V gene: TRBV5-1; D gene: -; CDR3 protein: CASSLEGQGELAGVDEQYF; CDR3 DNA: TGCGCCAGCAGCTTGGAGGGACAGGGGGAACTAGCGGGAGTTGACGAGCAGTACTTC
J gene: TRBJ1-5; clone size: -; V gene: TRBV28; D gene: -; CDR3 protein: CASSKDALEEQPQHF; CDR3 DNA: TGTGCCAGCAGCAAGGACGCCTTGGAGGAACAGCCCCAGCATTTT
J gene: TRBJ1-5; clone size: once; V gene: TRBV15; D gene: -; CDR3 protein: CATSSRTVRGQPQHF; CDR3 DNA: TGTGCCACCAGCAGCAGGACAGTAAGGGGGCAGCCCCAGCATTTT
J gene: TRBJ2-2; clone size: -; V gene: TRBV4-2; D gene: TRBD2; CDR3 protein: CASSQGPGLAGGFTGELFF; CDR3 DNA: TGTGCCAGCAGCCAAGGCCCTGGACTAGCGGGAGGGTTCACCGGGGAGCTGTTTTTT
J gene: TRBJ2-3; clone size: -; V gene: TRBV20-1; D gene: -; CDR3 protein: CSASLATSTDTQYF; CDR3 DNA: TGCAGTGCTAGTTTGGCGACTAGCACAGATACGCAGTATTTT
J gene: TRBJ1-6; clone size: -; V gene: TRBV5-5; D gene: TRBD1; CDR3 protein: CASSLRTGSSYNSPLHF; CDR3 DNA: TGTGCCAGCAGCTTGAGGACAGGGTCTTCCTATAATTCACCCCTCCACTTT
J gene: TRBJ2-1; clone size: -; V gene: TRBV18; D gene: TRBD2; CDR3 protein: CASSPEGLAGWNEQFF; CDR3 DNA: TGTGCCAGCTCACCAGAAGGACTAGCGGGATGGAATGAGCAGTTCTTC
J gene: TRBJ1-5; clone size: -; V gene: TRBV19; D gene: TRBD1; CDR3 protein: CASSARDRDNQPQHF; CDR3 DNA: TGTGCCAGTAGTGCCCGGGACAGGGACAATCAGCCCCAGCATTTT
J gene: TRBJ1-3; clone size: -; V gene: TRBV4-1; D gene: -; CDR3 protein: CASSQDSAANTIYF; CDR3 DNA: TGCGCCAGCAGCCAAGATTCGGCGGCAAACACCATATATTTT
J gene: TRBJ1-5; clone size: -; V gene: TRBV7-8; D gene: -; CDR3 protein: CASSLDRVYSNQPQHF; CDR3 DNA: TGTGCCAGCAGCTTAGACAGGGTCTATAGCAATCAGCCCCAGCATTTT
J gene: TRBJ1-3; clone size: -; V gene: TRBV5-1; D gene: -; CDR3 protein: CASSLASDSGNTIYF; CDR3 DNA: TGCGCCAGCAGCTTGGCAAGCGACTCTGGAAACACCATATATTTT
J gene: TRBJ2-3; clone size: -; V gene: TRBV15; D gene: TRBD2; CDR3 protein: CATSTGLAGVTDTQYF; CDR3 DNA: TGTGCCACCAGCACGGGACTAGCGGGAGTCACAGATACGCAGTATTTT
J gene: TRBJ1-2; clone size: -; V gene: TRBV5-1; D gene: -; CDR3 protein: CASSLPDRNYGYTF; CDR3 DNA: TGCGCCAGCAGCTTACCCGACAGGAACTATGGCTACACCTTC
J gene: TRBJ2-3; clone size: -; V gene: TRBV7-9; D gene: TRBD2; CDR3 protein: CASRFRLAGTSTDTQYF; CDR3 DNA: TGTGCCAGCAGATTCCGACTAGCGGGTACTAGCACAGATACGCAGTATTTT
J gene: TRBJ1-1; clone size: -; V gene: TRBV27; D gene: -; CDR3 protein: CASSLKGNPSTEAFF; CDR3 DNA: TGTGCCAGCAGTTTAAAGGGGAACCCTAGCACTGAAGCTTTCTTT
J gene: TRBJ2-1; clone size: -; V gene: TRBV5-1; D gene: -; CDR3 protein: CASSLANLGRRGSYNEQFF; CDR3 DNA: TGCGCCAGCAGCTTGGCCAATCTGGGGCGACGCGGCTCCTACAATGAGCAGTTCTTC
J gene: TRBJ2-3; clone size: -; V gene: TRBV2; D gene: TRBD2; CDR3 protein: CASIGLAGVLDTQYF; CDR3 DNA: TGTGCCAGCATTGGACTAGCGGGAGTCCTAGATACGCAGTATTTT
J gene: TRBJ2-7; clone size: -; V gene: TRBV7-2; D gene: TRBD2; CDR3 protein: CASSWPETSGYEQYF; CDR3 DNA: TGTGCCAGCAGCTGGCCCGAGACTAGCGGTTACGAGCAGTACTTC
J gene: TRBJ2-7; clone size: -; V gene: TRBV12-3/TRBV12-4; D gene: -; CDR3 protein: CASSLASSYEQYF; CDR3 DNA: TGTGCCAGCAGTTTAGCATCTTCCTACGAGCAGTACTTC
J gene: TRBJ2-2; clone size: -; V gene: TRBV10-3; D gene: TRBD1; CDR3 protein: CAISDRTGRFTGELFF; CDR3 DNA: TGTGCCATCAGTGACCGGACAGGGAGGTTCACCGGGGAGCTGTTTTTT
J gene: TRBJ2-3; clone size: -; V gene: TRBV7-6; D gene: TRBD2; CDR3 protein: CASSLGAGVGTDTQYF; CDR3 DNA: TGTGCCAGCAGCTTAGGGGCGGGAGTGGGAACAGATACGCAGTATTTT
J gene: TRBJ2-3; clone size: once; V gene: TRBV5-1; D gene: TRBD2; CDR3 protein: CASSFGTSSTDTQYF; CDR3 DNA: TGCGCCAGCAGCTTCGGGACTAGCAGCACAGATACGCAGTATTTT
J gene: TRBJ1-2; clone size: -; V gene: TRBV4-1; D gene: -; CDR3 protein: CASSQVESWGYTF; CDR3 DNA: TGCGCCAGCAGCCAAGTCGAGTCCTGGGGCTACACCTTC
J gene: TRBJ1-5; clone size: -; V gene: TRBV6-1; D gene: -; CDR3 protein: CASSEIGPNQPQHF; CDR3 DNA: TGTGCCAGCAGTGAAATTGGCCCCAATCAGCCCCAGCATTTT
J gene: TRBJ2-1; clone size: -; V gene: TRBV9; D gene: -; CDR3 protein: CASSVATTLSYNEQFF; CDR3 DNA: TGTGCCAGCAGCGTAGCCACTACCCTCTCCTACAATGAGCAGTTCTTC
J gene: TRBJ1-5; clone size: -; V gene: TRBV6-5; D gene: TRBD1; CDR3 protein: CASSYGTGVNQPQHF; CDR3 DNA: TGTGCCAGCAGTTACGGGACAGGCGTCAATCAGCCCCAGCATTTT
J gene: TRBJ2-3; clone size: -; V gene: TRBV9; D gene: TRBD2; CDR3 protein: CASSVAGGGTDTQYF; CDR3 DNA: TGTGCCAGCAGCGTAGCGGGAGGAGGCACAGATACGCAGTATTTT
J gene: TRBJ2-5; clone size: once; V gene: TRBV10-1; D gene: TRBD1; CDR3 protein: CASSEGGTGEETQYF; CDR3 DNA: TGCGCCAGCAGTGAGGGTGGGACAGGGGAAGAGACCCAGTACTTC
J gene: TRBJ2-1; clone size: -; V gene: TRBV27; D gene: TRBD1; CDR3 protein: CASSFQGAYNEQFF; CDR3 DNA: TGTGCCAGCAGTTTTCAGGGGGCCTACAATGAGCAGTTCTTC
J gene: TRBJ1-2; clone size: -; V gene: TRBV27; D gene: -; CDR3 protein: CASSLSGPGDYGYTF; CDR3 DNA: TGTGCCAGCAGTTTATCGGGGCCAGGGGACTATGGCTACACCTTC
J gene: TRBJ2-7; clone size: -; V gene: TRBV27; D gene: -; CDR3 protein: CASSLGAGALDEQYF; CDR3 DNA: TGTGCCAGCAGTTTAGGTGCGGGGGCGCTCGACGAGCAGTACTTC
J gene: TRBJ2-3; clone size: -; V gene: TRBV10-1; D gene: TRBD1; CDR3 protein: CASSGGTESTDTQYF; CDR3 DNA: TGCGCCAGCAGTGGGGGGACAGAGAGCACAGATACGCAGTATTTT
J gene: TRBJ1-5; clone size: -; V gene: TRBV5-8; D gene: TRBD1; CDR3 protein: CASSQGGGHQPQHF; CDR3 DNA: TGTGCCAGCAGCCAAGGAGGGGGCCATCAGCCCCAGCATTTT
J gene: TRBJ1-2; clone size: -; V gene: TRBV19; D gene: TRBD1; CDR3 protein: CASIGTGHGYTF; CDR3 DNA: TGTGCCAGTATCGGGACAGGACATGGCTACACCTTC
J gene: TRBJ2-2; clone size: once; V gene: TRBV6-5; D gene: -; CDR3 protein: CASSYYREVAGELFF; CDR3 DNA: TGTGCCAGCAGTTACTACCGGGAAGTAGCCGGGGAGCTGTTTTTT
J gene: TRBJ1-4; clone size: once; V gene: TRBV6-4; D gene: TRBD1; CDR3 protein: CASSEQGAPNEKLFF; CDR3 DNA: TGTGCCAGCAGTGAACAGGGGGCGCCGAATGAAAAACTGTTTTTT
J gene: TRBJ2-7; clone size: -; V gene: TRBV29-1; D gene: -; CDR3 protein: CSVARGVSYEQYF; CDR3 DNA: TGCAGCGTTGCCCGCGGGGTTTCGTACGAGCAGTACTTC
J gene: TRBJ2-7; clone size: -; V gene: TRBV15; D gene: TRBD2; CDR3 protein: CATSRDHSGGSYEQYF; CDR3 DNA: TGTGCCACCAGCAGAGATCACAGCGGGGGGTCCTACGAGCAGTACTTC
J gene: TRBJ1-2; clone size: -; V gene: TRBV11-2; D gene: -; CDR3 protein: CAIYPGGGGGYTF; CDR3 DNA: TGTGCCATCTACCCGGGGGGGGGTGGCGGCTACACCTTC
J gene: TRBJ1-1; clone size: -; V gene: TRBV3-1/TRBV3-2; D gene: TRBD1; CDR3 protein: CASSLRDSLTEAFF; CDR3 DNA: TGTGCCAGCAGCCTAAGGGACAGCCTCACTGAAGCTTTCTTT
J gene: TRBJ2-1; clone size: -; V gene: TRBV7-7; D gene: TRBD2; CDR3 protein: CASSPQGLAGGLYNEQFF; CDR3 DNA: TGTGCTAGCAGCCCCCAGGGACTAGCGGGAGGGTTGTACAATGAGCAGTTCTTC
J gene: TRBJ1-5; clone size: -; V gene: TRBV30; D gene: TRBD1; CDR3 protein: CAWSVLDRGNQPQHF; CDR3 DNA: TGTGCCTGGAGTGTATTGGACAGGGGCAATCAGCCCCAGCATTTT
J gene: TRBJ2-7; clone size: once; V gene: TRBV6-2/TRBV6-3; D gene: TRBD2; CDR3 protein: CASSSDSGSPHEQYF; CDR3 DNA: TGTGCCAGCAGTTCCGATAGCGGGAGTCCACACGAGCAGTACTTC
J gene: TRBJ2-3; clone size: -; V gene: TRBV9; D gene: -; CDR3 protein: CASTFGGGLTDTQYF; CDR3 DNA: TGTGCCAGCACCTTCGGCGGAGGGCTCACAGATACGCAGTATTTT
J gene: TRBJ2-7; clone size: -; V gene: TRBV2; D gene: -; CDR3 protein: CASSSGRDFYEQYF; CDR3 DNA: TGTGCCAGCAGTTCCGGCAGGGACTTTTACGAGCAGTACTTC